This TCR beta chain was captured by sequencing in a study of Graves' ophthalmopathy and Graves' hyperthyroidism. Study-wide points: Blood repertoires reportedly contained most expanded thyroid clonotypes above 0.001 frequency. The model's ophthalmopathy progression predictions had roughly 69% sensitivity and 72.22% specificity.

Investigators amplified TCR beta CDR3 regions from RNA transcripts. HTBI primers were used in a first-round RT-PCR, which preceded a second-round multiplex PCR. Via MiXCR, TCRdb re-called the multiplex PCR reads, giving one row per CDR3 protein. The sample carries nearly 400,000 distinct CDR3 sequences, around 20% recorded once. This CDR3 has 17 amino acids. In germline, CDR1 is SGHRS, CDR2 YFSETQ. There are many counts of this clonotype. Its specificity is not known. At one end, the junction sequence differs from germline, possibly due to a read error. This clonotype originated in a young woman with Graves' ophthalmopathy. Sequencing was carried out using peripheral blood. The V and J genes are TRBV5-1 and TRBJ1-1, with D possibly matching TRBD1 (5 bases). DNA of the CDR3: TGCGCCGGCAGCTTGGGGCCCGTCACCCCCTTGAACACTGAAGCTTTCTTT. Translated: CAGSLGPVTPLNTEAFF. Full variable domain (missing parts from reference TRBV5-1 and TRBJ1-1): KAGVTQTPRYLIKTRGQQVTLSCSPISGHRSVSWYQQTPGQGLQFLFEYFSETQRNKGNFPGRFSGRQFSNSRSEMNVSTLELGDSALYLCAGSLGPVTPLNTEAFFGQGTRLTVV.